This T cell receptor beta chain appears in the sequencing data of a study of T cells in Graves' hyperthyroidism and ophthalmopathy. Germline V lookup: CDR1 SNHLY, CDR2 FYNNEI. The ends lost 6 bases at V and 11 bases at J; junction bases unmatched: 5. The CDR3 spans 12 residues. Exclusion of a patient resulted from uncontrolled infection, other autoimmune disease, pregnancy or lactation. RNA transcripts served as the template for amplifying TCR beta CDR3 regions. Using the HTBI primer set, a first-round RT-PCR was run on the TCR CDR3. TCRdb re-analysed the multiplex PCR reads in MiXCR, keeping a single row per CDR3 protein. Of about 300,000 distinct CDR3 sequences in the sample, about an eighth were seen once.

The source material was blood. The sequence came from a woman in her thirties or forties with Graves' hyperthyroidism. J is TRBJ1-3 and V is TRBV2; 9 bases fit TRBD1. The DNA for the CDR3 is TGTGCCAGCAGAGCAACAGGGGGCTCCATATATTTT. Translating it yields CASRATGGSIYF.